This is a list of T cell receptor beta chains from one sample in a study of chemoradiotherapy in HPV16-positive cancers. The repertoire was sequenced with immunoSEQ multiplex PCR; TCRdb's copy has only in-frame clones and lacks some. Seen here are about 8,600 clones, roughly 91% observed once, and the top ten hold 3.5%. The specimen was blood, collected from a patient who underwent chemoradiotherapy. These TCRs come from a human donor with HPV-associated anogenital cancer. CDR3s include the opening cysteine and the closing phenylalanine or tryptophan. D genes are given only for firm matches. Only part of the rows carry a size: once, few, many, or a class if the clone is expanded.

j_call clone_size v_call d_call cdr3_aa cdr3_nt
TRBJ1-6 - TRBV7-2 - CASSPVAGPGDSPLHF TGTGCCAGCAGCCCGGTGGCGGGGCCGGGAGATTCACCCCTCCACTTT
TRBJ1-1 - TRBV7-9 - CASSLGQMNTEAFF TGTGCCAGCAGCTTAGGACAGATGAACACTGAAGCTTTCTTT
TRBJ1-3 - TRBV5-6 - CASSPIPGPSDTIYF TGTGCCAGCAGCCCGATACCGGGCCCATCTGACACCATATATTTT
TRBJ2-6 - TRBV5-1 - CASRIAGANVLTF TGCGCCAGCCGTATTGCTGGGGCCAACGTCCTGACTTTC
TRBJ2-7 - TRBV5-5 TRBD2 CASSLSLLGLAETYEQYF TGTGCCAGCAGCTTATCTCTTCTGGGCCTAGCGGAGACCTACGAGCAGTACTTC
TRBJ1-5 - TRBV19 - CASTSDSSYQPQHF -
TRBJ2-1 - TRBV5-1 - CASSLGGGMYNEQFF TGCGCCAGCAGCTTGGGCGGGGGCATGTACAATGAGCAGTTCTTC
TRBJ2-3 - TRBV20-1 - CSAPILDTQYF TGCAGTGCTCCGATACTGGATACGCAGTATTTT
TRBJ1-1 - TRBV6-1 - CASSDLHKGYTEAFF TGTGCCAGCAGTGACCTACATAAAGGGTACACTGAAGCTTTCTTT
TRBJ1-5 - TRBV2 - CASRFSPNQPQHF TGTGCCAGCAGATTCTCTCCCAACCAGCCCCAGCATTTT
TRBJ2-7 - TRBV7-8 TRBD1 CASSLVRTGGYEQYF TGTGCCAGCAGCTTAGTTAGGACAGGGGGTTACGAGCAGTACTTC
TRBJ2-1 - TRBV7-3 - CASSHHQGSNEQFF TGTGCCAGCAGCCACCATCAGGGAAGCAATGAGCAGTTCTTC
TRBJ2-7 - TRBV5-6 - CASSPGWGSSYEQYF TGTGCCAGCAGCCCCGGGTGGGGGAGCTCCTACGAGCAGTACTTC
TRBJ2-3 - TRBV19 TRBD1 CASSRSGGRTDTQYF TGTGCCAGTAGTAGGTCAGGGGGCAGAACAGATACGCAGTATTTT
TRBJ2-2 - TRBV6-4 TRBD2 CASSSGSLTGELFF TGTGCCAGCAGTAGCGGGAGCCTAACCGGGGAGCTGTTTTTT
TRBJ2-5 once TRBV29-1 - CSVVGGPLQETQYF TGCAGCGTTGTAGGGGGGCCTTTACAAGAGACCCAGTACTTC
TRBJ2-7 - TRBV5-6 - CASSFPTWNEQYF TGTGCCAGCAGCTTCCCGACCTGGAACGAGCAGTACTTC
TRBJ1-6 once TRBV14 - CASSRNTLNNSPLHF TGTGCCAGCAGCCGGAACACACTGAATAATTCACCCCTCCACTTT
TRBJ2-2 - TRBV25-1 TRBD2 CASSSGGPNTGELFF TGTGCCAGCAGTAGCGGGGGCCCTAACACCGGGGAGCTGTTTTTT
TRBJ2-1 - TRBV6-4 TRBD2 CASSSGGISYNEQFF TGTGCCAGCAGTTCCGGGGGGATCTCCTACAATGAGCAGTTCTTC
TRBJ2-2 - TRBV19 - CASSIEGGANTGELFF TGTGCCAGTAGTATAGAGGGGGGCGCGAACACCGGGGAGCTGTTTTTT
TRBJ1-1 - TRBV5-1 - CASSPGGGSRGTEAFF TGCGCCAGCAGCCCCGGAGGTGGGTCCAGGGGCACTGAAGCTTTCTTT
TRBJ1-1 - TRBV5-1 TRBD1 CASSSRPPGQGGQDTEAFF TGCGCCAGCAGCTCCAGACCCCCGGGACAGGGGGGTCAAGACACTGAAGCTTTCTTT
TRBJ1-1 - TRBV10-3 - CAISGRDKGTEAFF TGTGCCATCAGTGGGAGGGACAAGGGAACTGAAGCTTTCTTT
TRBJ2-1 - TRBV7-7 - CASSLVLWSSKQFF TGTGCTAGCAGCTTGGTGTTGTGGTCCAGCAAGCAGTTCTTC
TRBJ1-6 - TRBV4-2 - CASSQDIPRVESPLHF TGTGCCAGCAGCCAAGATATTCCCCGGGTAGAGTCACCCCTCCACTTT
TRBJ2-6 - TRBV7-9 TRBD1 CASSLGVGQGAYGANVLTF TGTGCCAGCAGCTTAGGAGTGGGACAGGGGGCTTACGGGGCCAACGTCCTGACTTTC
TRBJ2-4 few TRBV6-1 TRBD1 CASSASGQGLRIQYF TGTGCCAGCAGTGCGTCGGGACAGGGATTGCGCATTCAGTACTTC
TRBJ2-3 - TRBV13 - CASSLLISDTQYF TGTGCCAGCAGCCTATTAATTTCAGATACGCAGTATTTT
TRBJ1-2 - TRBV5-5 - CASSVTREVNYGYTF TGTGCCAGCAGCGTGACCCGGGAAGTCAACTATGGCTACACCTTC
TRBJ2-7 - TRBV5-4 TRBD1 CASSRQGGTYEQYF TGTGCCAGCAGCCGACAGGGGGGAACCTACGAGCAGTACTTC
TRBJ2-5 once TRBV11-3 TRBD2 CASSPGLAGGMETQYF TGTGCCAGCAGCCCCGGACTAGCGGGGGGGATGGAGACCCAGTACTTC
TRBJ1-2 - TRBV5-1 TRBD1 CASSLEDRATYGYTF TGCGCCAGCAGCTTGGAGGACAGGGCTACCTATGGCTACACCTTC
TRBJ2-7 - TRBV7-9 TRBD1 CASSPRGQGDGEQYF TGTGCCAGCAGCCCCCGTGGACAGGGGGATGGCGAGCAGTACTTC
TRBJ1-2 few TRBV28 TRBD1 CASRGTAYGYTF TGTGCCAGCAGGGGGACAGCCTATGGCTACACCTTC
TRBJ2-7 - TRBV5-1 - CASSPGTNNEQYF TGCGCCAGTTCGCCGGGGACCAATAACGAGCAGTACTTC
TRBJ1-2 once TRBV4-1 - CASSQGAGDGYTF TGCGCCAGCAGCCAAGGGGCAGGGGATGGCTACACCTTC
TRBJ2-7 once TRBV6-1 TRBD2 CASSVDRAGVSSYEQYF TGTGCCAGCAGTGTGGATCGGGCGGGAGTGAGCTCCTACGAGCAGTACTTC
TRBJ1-5 - TRBV4-1 TRBD1 CASSQDQQGINQPQHF TGCGCCAGCAGCCAAGATCAACAGGGGATCAATCAGCCCCAGCATTTT
TRBJ1-6 few TRBV9 - CASSGDGRDSPLHF TGTGCCAGCAGCGGCGACGGGAGGGATTCACCCCTCCACTTT
TRBJ2-6 - TRBV7-9 - CASVGVQLGSGANVLTF TGTGCCAGCGTCGGGGTACAACTAGGGTCTGGGGCCAACGTCCTGACTTTC
TRBJ1-1 - TRBV2 - CASSELPNTEAFF TGTGCCAGCAGTGAATTGCCGAACACTGAAGCTTTCTTT